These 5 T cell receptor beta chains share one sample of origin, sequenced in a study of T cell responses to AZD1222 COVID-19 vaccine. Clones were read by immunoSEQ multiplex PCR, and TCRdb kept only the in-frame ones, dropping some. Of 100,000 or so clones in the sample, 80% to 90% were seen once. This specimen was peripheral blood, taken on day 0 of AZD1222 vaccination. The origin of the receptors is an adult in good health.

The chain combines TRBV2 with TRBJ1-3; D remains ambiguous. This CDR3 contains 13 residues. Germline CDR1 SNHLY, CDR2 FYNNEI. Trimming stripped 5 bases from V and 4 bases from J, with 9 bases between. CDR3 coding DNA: TGTGCCAGCAGTAAGCAGGAAGGAAACACCATATATTTT. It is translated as CASSKQEGNTIYF. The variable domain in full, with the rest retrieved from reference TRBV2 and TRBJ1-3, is EPEVTQTPSHQVTQMGQEVILRCVPISNHLYFYWYRQILGQKVEFLVSFYNNEISEKSEIFDDQFSVERPDGSNFTLKIRSTKLEDSAMYFCASSKQEGNTIYFGEGSWLTVV.

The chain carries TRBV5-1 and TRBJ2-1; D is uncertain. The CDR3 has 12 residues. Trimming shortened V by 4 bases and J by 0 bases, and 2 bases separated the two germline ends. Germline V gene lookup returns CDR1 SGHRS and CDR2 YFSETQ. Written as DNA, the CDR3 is TGCGCCAGCAGCCACTCCTACAATGAGCAGTTCTTC. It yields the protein CASSHSYNEQFF. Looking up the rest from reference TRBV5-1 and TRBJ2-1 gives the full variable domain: KAGVTQTPRYLIKTRGQQVTLSCSPISGHRSVSWYQQTPGQGLQFLFEYFSETQRNKGNFPGRFSGRQFSNSRSEMNVSTLELGDSALYLCASSHSYNEQFFGPGTRLTVL.

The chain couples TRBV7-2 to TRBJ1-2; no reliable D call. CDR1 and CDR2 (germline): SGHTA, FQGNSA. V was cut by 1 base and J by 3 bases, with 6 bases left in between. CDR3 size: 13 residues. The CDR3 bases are TGTGCCAGCAGCTTAGGTATAGACTATGGCTACACCTTC. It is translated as CASSLGIDYGYTF.

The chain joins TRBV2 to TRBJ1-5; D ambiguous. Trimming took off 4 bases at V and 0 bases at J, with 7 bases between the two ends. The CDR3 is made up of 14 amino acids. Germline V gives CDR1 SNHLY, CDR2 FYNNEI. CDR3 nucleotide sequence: TGTGCCAGCAGTGGCACAGCTAGCAATCAGCCCCAGCATTTT. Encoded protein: CASSGTASNQPQHF. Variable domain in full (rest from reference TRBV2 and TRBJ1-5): EPEVTQTPSHQVTQMGQEVILRCVPISNHLYFYWYRQILGQKVEFLVSFYNNEISEKSEIFDDQFSVERPDGSNFTLKIRSTKLEDSAMYFCASSGTASNQPQHFGDGTRLSIL.

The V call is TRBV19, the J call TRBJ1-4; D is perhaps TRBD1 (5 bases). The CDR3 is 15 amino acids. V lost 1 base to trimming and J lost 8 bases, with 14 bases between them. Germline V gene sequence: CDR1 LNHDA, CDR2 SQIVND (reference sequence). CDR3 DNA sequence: TGTGCCAGTAGTATAGGGATGGGACGAGGAGAAAAACTGTTTTTT. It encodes CASSIGMGRGEKLFF.